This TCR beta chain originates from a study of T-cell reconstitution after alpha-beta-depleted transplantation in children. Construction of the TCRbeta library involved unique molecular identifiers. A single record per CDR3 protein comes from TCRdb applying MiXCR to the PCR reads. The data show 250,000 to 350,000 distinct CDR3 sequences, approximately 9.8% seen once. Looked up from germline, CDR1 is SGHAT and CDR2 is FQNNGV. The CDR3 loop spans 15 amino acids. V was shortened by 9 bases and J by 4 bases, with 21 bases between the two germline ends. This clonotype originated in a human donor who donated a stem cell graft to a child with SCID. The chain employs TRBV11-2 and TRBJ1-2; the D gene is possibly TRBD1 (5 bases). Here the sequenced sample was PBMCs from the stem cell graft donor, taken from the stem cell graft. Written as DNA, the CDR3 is TGTGCCAGTATAAATTCGGGGGGAAGAACCTATGGCTACACCTTC. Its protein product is CASINSGGRTYGYTF.